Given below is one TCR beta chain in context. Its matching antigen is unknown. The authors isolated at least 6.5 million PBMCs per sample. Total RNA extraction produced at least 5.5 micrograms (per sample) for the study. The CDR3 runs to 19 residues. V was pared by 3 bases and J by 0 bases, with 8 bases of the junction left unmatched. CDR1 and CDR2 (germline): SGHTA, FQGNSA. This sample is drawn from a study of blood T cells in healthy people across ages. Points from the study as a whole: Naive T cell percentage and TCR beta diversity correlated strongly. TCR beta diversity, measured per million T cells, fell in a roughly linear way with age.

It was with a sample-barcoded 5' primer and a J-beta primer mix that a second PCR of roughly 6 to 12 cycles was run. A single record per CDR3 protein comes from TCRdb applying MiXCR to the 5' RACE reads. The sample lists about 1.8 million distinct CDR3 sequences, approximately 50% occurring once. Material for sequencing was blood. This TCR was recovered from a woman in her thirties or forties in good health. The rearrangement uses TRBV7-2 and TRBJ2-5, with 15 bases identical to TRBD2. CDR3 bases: TGTGCCAGCAGCTTGACGGGACTAGCGGGGGGACCGTACCAAGAGACCCAGTACTTC. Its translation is CASSLTGLAGGPYQETQYF.